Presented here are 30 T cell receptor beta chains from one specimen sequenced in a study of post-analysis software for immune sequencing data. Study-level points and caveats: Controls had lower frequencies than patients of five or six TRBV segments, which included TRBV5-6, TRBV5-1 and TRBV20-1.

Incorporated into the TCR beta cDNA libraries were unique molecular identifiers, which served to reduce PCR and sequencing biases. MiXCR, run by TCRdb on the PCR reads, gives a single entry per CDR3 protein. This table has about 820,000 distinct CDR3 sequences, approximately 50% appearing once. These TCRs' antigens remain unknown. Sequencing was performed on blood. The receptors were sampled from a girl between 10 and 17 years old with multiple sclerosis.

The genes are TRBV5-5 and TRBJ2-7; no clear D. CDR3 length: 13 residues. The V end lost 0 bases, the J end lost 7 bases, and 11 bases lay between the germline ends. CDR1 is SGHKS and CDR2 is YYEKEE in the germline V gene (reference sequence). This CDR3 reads CASSLETVGEQYF. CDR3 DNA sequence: TGTGCCAGCAGCTTGGAAACGGTTGGGGAGCAGTACTTC.

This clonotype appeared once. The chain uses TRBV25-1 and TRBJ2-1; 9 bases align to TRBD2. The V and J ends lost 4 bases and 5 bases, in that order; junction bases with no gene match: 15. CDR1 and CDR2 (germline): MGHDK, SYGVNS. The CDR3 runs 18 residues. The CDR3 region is CASSGAGGPVSGHNEQFF. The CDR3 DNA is TGTGCCAGCAGTGGGGCGGGAGGGCCGGTTAGTGGCCACAATGAGCAGTTCTTC.

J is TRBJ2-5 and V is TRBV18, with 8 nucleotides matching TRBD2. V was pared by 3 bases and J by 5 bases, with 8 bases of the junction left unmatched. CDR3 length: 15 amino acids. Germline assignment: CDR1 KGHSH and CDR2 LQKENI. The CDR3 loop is CASSPSGGKRETQYF. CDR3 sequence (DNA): TGTGCCAGCTCACCGTCGGGAGGGAAAAGGGAGACCCAGTACTTC.

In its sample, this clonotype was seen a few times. The CDR3 DNA follows: TGCAGCGCCATTCGGAGGGGAGAGACCCAGTACTTC. Its protein is CSAIRRGETQYF. This chain joins TRBV29-1 and TRBJ2-5; D may be TRBD2 (6 bases). CDR1 and CDR2 from the germline V gene are SQVTM and ANQGSEA. The CDR3 totals 12 residues. V was clipped by 7 bases and J by 4 bases, with 13 bases between them.

The CDR3 DNA reads TGTGCCAGCAGTCAAGGGACAGCATCTAGCACAGATACGCAGTATTTT. Translating it yields CASSQGTASSTDTQYF. The chain carries TRBV6-6 and TRBJ2-3; TRBD1 matches at 7 bases. The CDR3 spans 16 residues. After removal of 5 bases from V and 0 bases from J, the junction contained 8 bases not matched to a gene. The germline gives CDR1 MNHNY, CDR2 SVGAGI (reference sequence).

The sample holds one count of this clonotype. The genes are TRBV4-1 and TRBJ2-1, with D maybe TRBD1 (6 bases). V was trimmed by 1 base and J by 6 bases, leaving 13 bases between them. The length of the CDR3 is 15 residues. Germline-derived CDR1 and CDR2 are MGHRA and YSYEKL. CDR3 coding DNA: TGCGCCAGCAGCCAAGGAGGGCAGGGGAGCAATGAGCAGTTCTTC. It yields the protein CASSQGGQGSNEQFF.

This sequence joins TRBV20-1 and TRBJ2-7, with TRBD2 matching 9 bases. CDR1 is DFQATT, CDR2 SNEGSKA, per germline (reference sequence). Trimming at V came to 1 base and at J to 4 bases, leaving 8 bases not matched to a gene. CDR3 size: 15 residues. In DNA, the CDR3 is TGCAGTGCTAGAGGACTTGGCGGGAGGGGGTACGAGCAGTACTTC. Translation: CSARGLGGRGYEQYF.

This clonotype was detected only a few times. CDR3 residues: CASSSREGEEKLFF. The CDR3 bases are TGTGCCAGCAGTTCCCGAGAGGGGGAGGAAAAACTGTTTTTT. V usage is TRBV6-5 and J usage is TRBJ1-4; possibly TRBD1 for D (6 bases). Looked up from germline, CDR1 is MNHEY and CDR2 is SVGAGI. The CDR3 sequence is 14 residues long. V was cut by 4 bases and J by 8 bases, with 14 bases left in between.

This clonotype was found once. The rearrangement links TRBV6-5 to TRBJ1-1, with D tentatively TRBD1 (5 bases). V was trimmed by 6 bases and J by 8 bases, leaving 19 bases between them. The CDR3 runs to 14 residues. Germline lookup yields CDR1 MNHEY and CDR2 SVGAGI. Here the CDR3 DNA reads TGTGCCAGCAGCCGATCGGGGCAGGGACCCGAAGCTTTCTTT. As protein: CASSRSGQGPEAFF.

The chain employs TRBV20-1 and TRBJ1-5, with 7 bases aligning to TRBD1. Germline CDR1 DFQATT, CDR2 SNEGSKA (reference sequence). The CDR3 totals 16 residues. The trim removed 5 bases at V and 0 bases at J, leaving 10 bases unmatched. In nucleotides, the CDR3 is TGCAGTGCTTGCCACAGGGGCGGTAGTAGCAATCAGCCCCAGCATTTT. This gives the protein CSACHRGGSSNQPQHF.

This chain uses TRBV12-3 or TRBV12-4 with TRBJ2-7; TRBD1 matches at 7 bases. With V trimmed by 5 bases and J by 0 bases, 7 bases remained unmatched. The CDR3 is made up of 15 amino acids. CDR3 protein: CASSPTGQSSYEQYF. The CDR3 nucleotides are TGTGCCAGCAGTCCGACGGGACAGAGCTCCTACGAGCAGTACTTC.

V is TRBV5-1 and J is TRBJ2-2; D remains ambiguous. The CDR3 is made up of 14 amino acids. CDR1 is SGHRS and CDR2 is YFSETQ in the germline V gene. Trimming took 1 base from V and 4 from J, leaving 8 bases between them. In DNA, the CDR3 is TGCGCCAGCAGCTTGTCCACGGCCACCGGGGAGCTGTTTTTT. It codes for CASSLSTATGELFF.

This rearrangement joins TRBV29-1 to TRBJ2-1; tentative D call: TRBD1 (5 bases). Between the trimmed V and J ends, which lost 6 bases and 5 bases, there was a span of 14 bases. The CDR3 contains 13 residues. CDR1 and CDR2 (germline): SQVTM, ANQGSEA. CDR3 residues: CSVRQLSHNEQFF. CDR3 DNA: TGCAGCGTACGACAGCTAAGCCACAATGAGCAGTTCTTC.

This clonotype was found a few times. CDR3: CSVKTQDGYGYTF. The CDR3 DNA follows: TGCAGTGTAAAGACTCAGGACGGCTATGGCTACACCTTC. The chain couples TRBV20-1 to TRBJ1-2, with unresolved D. The CDR3 length is 13 residues. Germline V gene data show CDR1 as DFQATT and CDR2 as SNEGSKA (reference sequence). With 7 bases removed from V and 4 bases from J, the gap between germline ends came to 16 bases.

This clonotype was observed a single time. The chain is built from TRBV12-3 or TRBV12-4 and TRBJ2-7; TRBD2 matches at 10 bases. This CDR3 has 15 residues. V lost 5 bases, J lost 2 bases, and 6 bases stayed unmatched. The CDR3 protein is CASSKAGGPPYEQYF. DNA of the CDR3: TGTGCCAGCAGTAAAGCGGGAGGGCCGCCCTACGAGCAGTACTTC.

The CDR3, as DNA: TGTGCCGTCCGCACCGGGACGTACCCGAGGTACGAGCAGTACTTC. Protein: CAVRTGTYPRYEQYF. This chain uses TRBV6-6 with TRBJ2-7; D might be TRBD1 or TRBD2, each matching 5 bases. Trimming took off 11 bases at V and 4 bases at J, with 24 bases between the two ends. Germline CDR1 reads MNHNY; CDR2 reads SVGAGI (reference sequence). CDR3 length: 15 amino acids.

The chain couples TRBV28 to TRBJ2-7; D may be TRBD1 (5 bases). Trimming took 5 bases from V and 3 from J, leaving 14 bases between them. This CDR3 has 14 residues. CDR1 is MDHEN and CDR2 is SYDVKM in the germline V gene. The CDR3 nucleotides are TGTGCCAGCAGTCTCCAGGCAGGGCGCTACGAGCAGTACTTC. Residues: CASSLQAGRYEQYF.

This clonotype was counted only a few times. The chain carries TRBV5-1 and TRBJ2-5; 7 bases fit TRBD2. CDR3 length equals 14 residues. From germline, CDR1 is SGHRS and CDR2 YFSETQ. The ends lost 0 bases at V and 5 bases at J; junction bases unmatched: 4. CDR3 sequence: CASSLESGRETQYF. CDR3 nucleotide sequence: TGCGCCAGCAGCTTGGAATCCGGGAGGGAGACCCAGTACTTC.

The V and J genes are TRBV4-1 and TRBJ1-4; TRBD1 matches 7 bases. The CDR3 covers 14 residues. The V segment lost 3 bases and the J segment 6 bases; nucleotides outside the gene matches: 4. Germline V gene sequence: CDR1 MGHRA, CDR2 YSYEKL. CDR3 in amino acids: CASSHPGTDEKLFF. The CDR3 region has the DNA TGCGCCAGCAGCCATCCCGGGACAGATGAAAAACTGTTTTTT.

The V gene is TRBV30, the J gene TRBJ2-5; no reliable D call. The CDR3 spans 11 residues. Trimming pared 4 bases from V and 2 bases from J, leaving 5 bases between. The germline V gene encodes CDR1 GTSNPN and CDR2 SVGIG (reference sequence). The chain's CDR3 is CAWTSQETQYF. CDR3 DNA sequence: TGTGCCTGGACGTCTCAAGAGACCCAGTACTTC.

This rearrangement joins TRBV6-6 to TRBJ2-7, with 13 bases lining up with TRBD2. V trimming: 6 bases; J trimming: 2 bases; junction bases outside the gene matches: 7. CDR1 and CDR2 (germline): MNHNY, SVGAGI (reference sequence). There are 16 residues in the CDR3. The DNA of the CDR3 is TGTGCCAGCAGGACGGAGACTAGCGGGAGGCCCTACGAGCAGTACTTC. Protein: CASRTETSGRPYEQYF.

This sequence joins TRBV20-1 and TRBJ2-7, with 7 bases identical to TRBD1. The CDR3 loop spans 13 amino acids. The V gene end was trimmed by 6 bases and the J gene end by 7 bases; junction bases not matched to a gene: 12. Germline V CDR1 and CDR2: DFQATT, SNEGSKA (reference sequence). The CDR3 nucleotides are TGCAGTGCCAGAAGGGGGCCAGGGGGAGAGCAGTACTTC. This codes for CSARRGPGGEQYF.

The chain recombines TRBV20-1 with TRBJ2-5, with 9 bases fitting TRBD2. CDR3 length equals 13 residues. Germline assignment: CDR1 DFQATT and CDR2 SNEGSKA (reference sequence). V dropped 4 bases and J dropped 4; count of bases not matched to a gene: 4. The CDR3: CSAKGTSRETQYF. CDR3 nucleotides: TGCAGTGCTAAGGGGACTAGCCGAGAGACCCAGTACTTC.

In DNA, the CDR3 is TGTGCCACCACAGGGGACTCCTACGAGCAGTACTTC. Its protein is CATTGDSYEQYF. The J gene is TRBJ2-7, the V gene TRBV2; 7 bases align to TRBD1. Germline CDR1 reads SNHLY; CDR2 reads FYNNEI. The CDR3 runs 12 residues. With 10 bases clipped from V and 0 bases from J, the junction kept 3 bases outside the gene matches. The full variable domain, its missing parts supplied by reference TRBV2 and TRBJ2-7, is EPEVTQTPSHQVTQMGQEVILRCVPISNHLYFYWYRQILGQKVEFLVSFYNNEISEKSEIFDDQFSVERPDGSNFTLKIRSTKLEDSAMYFCATTGDSYEQYFGPGTRLTVT.

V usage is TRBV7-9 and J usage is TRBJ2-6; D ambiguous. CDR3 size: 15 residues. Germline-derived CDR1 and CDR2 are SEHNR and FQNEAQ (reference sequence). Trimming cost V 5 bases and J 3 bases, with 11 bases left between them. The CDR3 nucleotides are TGTGCCAGCAGCCCCCGACACGGTGGGGCCAACGTCCTGACTTTC. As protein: CASSPRHGGANVLTF. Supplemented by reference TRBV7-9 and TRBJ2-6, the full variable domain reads DTGVSQNPRHKITKRGQNVTFRCDPISEHNRLYWYRQTLGQGPEFLTYFQNEAQLEKSRLLSDRFSAERPKGSFSTLEIQRTEQGDSAMYLCASSPRHGGANVLTFGAGSRLTVL.

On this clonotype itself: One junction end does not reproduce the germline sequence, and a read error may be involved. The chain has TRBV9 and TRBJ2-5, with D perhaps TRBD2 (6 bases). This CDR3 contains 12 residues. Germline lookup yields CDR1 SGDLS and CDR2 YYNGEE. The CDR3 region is CASSGDSNEQHF. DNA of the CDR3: TGTGCCAGCAGCGGGGACTCGAACGAGCAGCACTTC.

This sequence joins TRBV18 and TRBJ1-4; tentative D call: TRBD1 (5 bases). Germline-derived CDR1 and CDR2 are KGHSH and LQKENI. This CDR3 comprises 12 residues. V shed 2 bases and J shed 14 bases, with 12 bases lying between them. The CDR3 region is CASSPAGSELFF. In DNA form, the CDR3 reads TGTGCCAGCTCACCAGCAGGGTCCGAGCTGTTTTTT.

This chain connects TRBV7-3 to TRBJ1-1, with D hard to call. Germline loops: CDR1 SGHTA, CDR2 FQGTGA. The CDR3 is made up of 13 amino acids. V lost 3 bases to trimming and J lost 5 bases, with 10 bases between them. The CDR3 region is CASSFTRTTEAFF. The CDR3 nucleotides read TGTGCCAGCAGCTTTACAAGAACGACTGAAGCTTTCTTT.

The CDR3, as DNA: TGTGCTAGTGGTTTGGTGTTAGGGACTCAGCCCCAGCATTTT. Its translation: CASGLVLGTQPQHF. The chain uses TRBV12-5 and TRBJ1-5, with D possibly matching TRBD1 (5 bases). This CDR3 has 14 amino acids. Germline V gene lookup returns CDR1 LGHNT and CDR2 FRNRAP. Trimming shortened V by 0 bases and J by 6 bases, and 9 bases separated the two germline ends.

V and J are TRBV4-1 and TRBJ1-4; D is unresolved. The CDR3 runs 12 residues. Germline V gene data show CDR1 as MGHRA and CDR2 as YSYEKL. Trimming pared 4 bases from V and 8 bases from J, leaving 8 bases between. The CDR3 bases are TGCGCCAGCAGCCGGCCGAGGGAAAAACTGTTTTTT. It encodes CASSRPREKLFF.